This TCR beta chain was identified during a study of HIV-infected patients and healthy controls. Follow-up blood was drawn about 14 weeks, roughly three months, after antiretroviral therapy began. Whole blood was used without fractionation, so all unsorted peripheral T cells were included. A roughly 2.4 ml peripheral blood sample was taken for RNA. Worth noting for this clonotype: Its cognate antigen is unknown.

Germline V gene lookup returns CDR1 SGHVS and CDR2 FQNEAQ. This CDR3 is 19 amino acids long. After removal of 5 bases from V and 0 bases from J, the junction contained 15 bases not matched to a gene. Reverse transcription used about 500 ng RNA and constant-region primers for alpha and beta. Each of the alpha and beta chains got its own library through chain-specific third strand synthesis with indices. TCRdb recomputed calls from the 5' RACE reads with MiXCR, one row per CDR3 protein. The sample holds about 14,000 distinct CDR3 sequences, less than 15% seen once. General observations from the study: HIV-associated CDR3 frequencies dropped significantly during therapy; CMV-associated ones, mostly rising, changed nonsignificantly. Compared with healthy controls, HIV-infected patients showed less CDR3 sharing between individuals.

The input for sequencing was blood, taken during antiretroviral therapy. This receptor was identified in an adult with HIV infection. The donor label of this sample is uncertain. V and J are TRBV7-8 and TRBJ2-1, with 8 bases matching TRBD1. The CDR3 region has the DNA TGTGCCAGCAGCGAACGGGACAGGAGCGCGAGAGGCTCCTACAATGAGCAGTTCTTC. It translates to CASSERDRSARGSYNEQFF.